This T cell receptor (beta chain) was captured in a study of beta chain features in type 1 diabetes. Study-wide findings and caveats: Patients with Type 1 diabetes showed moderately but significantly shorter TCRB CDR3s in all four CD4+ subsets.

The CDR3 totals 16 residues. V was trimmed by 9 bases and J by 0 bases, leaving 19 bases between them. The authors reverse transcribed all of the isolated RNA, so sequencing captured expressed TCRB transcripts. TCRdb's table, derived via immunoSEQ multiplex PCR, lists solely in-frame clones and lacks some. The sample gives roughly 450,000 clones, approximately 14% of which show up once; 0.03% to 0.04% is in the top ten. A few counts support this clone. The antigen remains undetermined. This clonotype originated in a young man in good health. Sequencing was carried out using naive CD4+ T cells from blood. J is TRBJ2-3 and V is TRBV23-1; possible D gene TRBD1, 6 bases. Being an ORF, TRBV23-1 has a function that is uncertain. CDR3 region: CARRTGLRSSTDTQYF. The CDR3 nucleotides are TGCGCCAGGAGAACAGGGTTAAGGTCTAGCACAGATACGCAGTATTTT.